This T cell receptor beta chain originates from a study of Tregs in tolerant kidney transplant recipients. Background on the study: Sorting of CD4+CD25+CD127- cells followed approximately three-day belatacept mixed lymphocyte reactions, sometimes with roughly five-day graft donor restimulation. The study's findings and limits: The most relevant donor-specific Treg TCRbeta repertoire apparently came from expansion with activated donor B cells.

Turning to this clone: What it binds is not known.

Produced via immunoSEQ multiplex PCR; TCRdb's table is partial and in-frame only. The table lists roughly 40,000 clones, around 95% of them singletons, with approximately 0.39% in the top ten. Per the germline V gene, CDR1 is LNHNV and CDR2 is YYDKDF (reference sequence). CDR3 length equals 12 residues. Trimming took off 4 bases at V and 2 bases at J, with 3 bases between the two ends. This TCR was recovered from a human donor in good health. Sample: Tregs from blood cultured with allogeneic cells. The chain combines TRBV15 with TRBJ2-4; D gene unclear. CDR3 amino acids: CATSNTKNIQYF. The CDR3 nucleotides read TGTGCCACCAGCAACACCAAAAACATTCAGTACTTC. Drawing the rest from reference TRBV15 and TRBJ2-4, the complete variable domain is DAMVIQNPRYQVTQFGKPVTLSCSQTLNHNVMYWYQQKSSQAPKLLFHYYDKDFNNEADTPDNFQSRRPNTSFCFLDIRSPGLGDTAMYLCATSNTKNIQYFGAGTRLSVL.